The 24 T cell receptor beta chains below all came from one sample that was sequenced in a study of blood T cell repertoires in COVID-19. Method: immunoSEQ multiplex PCR; TCRdb's copy keeps in-frame clones and lacks some. The table records approximately 31,000 clones, around nine tenths of them present only once. Material for sequencing was peripheral blood. These receptors were obtained from a woman at least 80 years old with active or convalescent COVID-19.

The chain combines TRBV5-1 with TRBJ2-7; 7 bases match TRBD1. V trimming: 4 bases; J trimming: 3 bases; junction bases outside the gene matches: 7. The CDR3 runs to 14 residues. The V gene's germline CDR1 is SGHRS and CDR2 YFSETQ. CDR3 protein: CASSNVGGSYEQYF. The CDR3 DNA is TGCGCCAGCAGCAACGTAGGGGGCAGCTACGAGCAGTACTTC.

This clone has only one observation. The CDR3: CASSARTSGGFEQFF. CDR3 bases: TGTGCCAGCAGCGCTCGGACTAGCGGGGGATTTGAGCAGTTCTTC. This sequence joins TRBV9 and TRBJ2-1, with 13 bases aligning to TRBD2. This CDR3 has 15 amino acids. Germline V gives CDR1 SGDLS, CDR2 YYNGEE. The V and J ends lost 3 bases and 9 bases, in that order; junction bases with no gene match: 6.

The chain has TRBV29-1 and TRBJ2-1, with TRBD2 matching 12 bases. V shed 7 bases, J shed 3 bases, and the junction held 7 bases outside the gene matches. CDR1 and CDR2 (germline): SQVTM, ANQGSEA. The CDR3 covers 15 residues. The CDR3: CSASTSGGFYNEQFF. Written as DNA, the CDR3 is TGCAGCGCCTCGACTAGCGGGGGTTTCTACAATGAGCAGTTCTTC.

The V call is TRBV7-9, the J call TRBJ1-2, with 8 positions matching TRBD1. The ends lost 5 bases at V and 6 bases at J; junction bases unmatched: 8. CDR1 SEHNR and CDR2 FQNEAQ come from the germline V gene (reference sequence). The CDR3 length is 14 residues. CDR3 amino acids: CASSRPTGADGYTF. In DNA form, the CDR3 reads TGTGCCAGCAGCCGGCCGACAGGGGCGGATGGCTACACCTTC.

The V call is TRBV6-5, the J call TRBJ1-2; D possibly corresponds to TRBD1 (6 bases). This CDR3 contains 13 residues. Per the germline V gene, CDR1 is MNHEY and CDR2 is SVGAGI. With 6 bases removed from V and 6 bases from J, the gap between germline ends came to 14 bases. The chain's CDR3 is CASSHTHRDGYTF. The CDR3 DNA reads as TGTGCCAGCAGCCACACTCACAGGGATGGCTACACCTTC.

The table lists this clone with a count of one. The chain uses TRBV13 and TRBJ2-2; 13 bases agree with TRBD2. Germline CDR1 is PRHDT and CDR2 is FYEKMQ (reference sequence). The trim removed 5 bases at V and 1 base at J, leaving 7 bases unmatched. This CDR3 comprises 18 residues. The CDR3 DNA sequence: TGTGCCAGCAGCAGACCGGGACTAGCGGGGCTGAACACCGGGGAGCTGTTTTTT. Translation: CASSRPGLAGLNTGELFF.

This rearrangement joins TRBV12-3 or TRBV12-4 to TRBJ1-2, with no clear D. Trimming removed 5 bases at V and 3 bases at J, with 10 bases between. The CDR3 runs 13 residues. In DNA, the CDR3 is TGTGCCAGCAGTCGGGAGGTTGACTATGGCTACACCTTC. Translation gives CASSREVDYGYTF.

V usage is TRBV19 and J usage is TRBJ1-2, with 9 bases matching TRBD1. CDR1 is LNHDA, CDR2 SQIVND, per germline (reference sequence). J lost 7 bases, V lost 7 bases, and 4 bases had no gene match. This CDR3 comprises 12 residues. The CDR3 here is CASTRDRVGYTF. CDR3 sequence (DNA): TGTGCCAGTACCCGGGACAGGGTTGGCTACACCTTC.

This clone was seen only a few times. The V call is TRBV5-5, the J call TRBJ1-5, with 7 bases aligning to TRBD1. The CDR3 length is 16 residues. Germline trimming cut 0 bases from V and 5 bases from J; bases unmatched to any gene: 8. Germline loops: CDR1 SGHKS, CDR2 YYEKEE (reference sequence). The CDR3 DNA reads as TGTGCCAGCAGCTTGGCGACAGGGAGGAGTGATCAGCCCCAGCATTTT. Amino acid sequence: CASSLATGRSDQPQHF.

J is TRBJ2-1 and V is TRBV7-7; a weak D match, TRBD1 (6 bases). The germline gives CDR1 SSHAT, CDR2 FNYEAQ (reference sequence). The CDR3 contains 11 residues. V shed 6 bases and J shed 16 bases, with 16 bases lying between them. The CDR3 here is CASSPGTTVFF. Here the CDR3 DNA reads TGTGCCAGCAGTCCCGGGACAACCGTTTTCTTC.

V gene TRBV29-1 combines with J gene TRBJ2-7, with TRBD1 matching 7 bases. In germline, CDR1 is SQVTM, CDR2 ANQGSEA. This CDR3 contains 12 residues. The trim removed 5 bases at V and 6 bases at J, leaving 7 bases unmatched. The DNA of the CDR3 is TGCAGCGTTCGCACAGGGGCCTCCGAGCAGTACTTC. Its translation is CSVRTGASEQYF.

This rearrangement joins TRBV19 to TRBJ1-5, with a weak D call TRBD1 (6 bases). The CDR3 extends over 14 amino acids. V shed 1 base and J shed 5 bases, with 9 bases lying between them. Germline CDR1 LNHDA, CDR2 SQIVND (reference sequence). The CDR3 spells CASSIVGQYQPQHF. The CDR3 DNA reads TGTGCCAGTAGTATAGTTGGACAGTATCAGCCCCAGCATTTT. The full variable domain, its missing parts supplied by reference TRBV19 and TRBJ1-5, is DGGITQSPKYLFRKEGQNVTLSCEQNLNHDAMYWYRQDPGQGLRLIYYSQIVNDFQKGDIAEGYSVSREKKESFPLTVTSAQKNPTAFYLCASSIVGQYQPQHFGDGTRLSIL.

This clone was recorded only once. The V and J genes are TRBV3-1 (or the pseudogene TRBV3-2) and TRBJ2-3, with 11 positions matching TRBD2. CDR3 length: 16 residues. Germline V gene data show CDR1 as LGHDT and CDR2 as YNNKEL (reference sequence). Trimming took 4 bases from V and 5 from J; bases not matched to a gene: 8. The CDR3 DNA sequence: TGTGCCAGCAGCCTTAGCGGGGGGGCCGCGGGAGATACGCAGTATTTT. It yields the protein CASSLSGGAAGDTQYF.

The CDR3, as DNA: TGTGCCAGCAGCCAAGGTCTAGCGGGGGCCACGAACACCGGGGAGCTGTTTTTT. This translates into CASSQGLAGATNTGELFF. V gene TRBV3-1 (or the pseudogene TRBV3-2) combines with J gene TRBJ2-2; 10 bases are shared with TRBD2. Germline V gene lookup returns CDR1 LGHDT and CDR2 YNNKEL (reference sequence). The V and J ends lost 1 base and 0 bases, in that order; junction bases with no gene match: 5. The CDR3 spans 18 residues.

This clone showed up just a few times. The J gene is TRBJ2-7, the V gene TRBV18; D gene uncertain. Between the trimmed V and J ends, which lost 3 bases and 4 bases, there was a span of 10 bases. There are 13 residues in the CDR3. Germline V gene data show CDR1 as KGHSH and CDR2 as LQKENI. The CDR3 DNA sequence: TGTGCCAGCTCACCGGTAGCACAATACGAGCAGTACTTC. This translates into CASSPVAQYEQYF.

V gene TRBV2 combines with J gene TRBJ2-3; 7 positions agree with TRBD1. This CDR3 contains 13 residues. CDR1 is SNHLY and CDR2 is FYNNEI in the germline V gene. The V segment lost 6 bases and the J segment 3 bases; nucleotides outside the gene matches: 3. The CDR3 loop reads CASRGGSTDTQYF. CDR3 coding DNA: TGTGCCAGCAGAGGGGGCTCAACAGATACGCAGTATTTT.

The gene calls are TRBV5-6 and TRBJ1-5, with 8 bases that match TRBD1. The V gene end was trimmed by 5 bases and the J gene end by 5 bases; junction bases not matched to a gene: 6. Germline loops: CDR1 SGHDT, CDR2 YYEEEE. This CDR3 comprises 14 residues. DNA for the CDR3: TGTGCCAGCAGTCGGACAGGGACCGATCAGCCCCAGCATTTT. Translated, it gives CASSRTGTDQPQHF.

The chain employs TRBV25-1 and TRBJ2-7, with TRBD2 identical over 9 bases. The CDR3 covers 15 residues. After removal of 3 bases from V and 3 bases from J, the junction contained 6 bases not matched to a gene. Germline loops: CDR1 MGHDK, CDR2 SYGVNS. The CDR3 bases are TGTGCCAGCAGTGATAGCTTGCGGGGGGGCTACGAGCAGTACTTC. Its translation is CASSDSLRGGYEQYF.

Here the CDR3 reads CASSLWGGGGGEQFF. The CDR3 bases are TGTGCCAGCAGTTTATGGGGCGGGGGAGGCGGCGAGCAGTTCTTC. The genes are TRBV27 and TRBJ2-1; 7 positions match TRBD2. This CDR3 comprises 15 residues. Germline values: CDR1 MNHEY, CDR2 SMNVEV (reference sequence). With V trimmed by 1 base and J by 10 bases, 10 bases remained unmatched.

The chain has TRBV19 and TRBJ1-2, with 8 bases lining up with TRBD1. J gave up 8 bases and V 4 bases, and 3 bases lay outside the gene matches. The germline V gene has CDR1 LNHDA and CDR2 SQIVND (reference sequence). The CDR3 is made up of 12 amino acids. The CDR3 spells CASSTDRGGYTF. CDR3 bases: TGTGCCAGTAGTACAGACAGGGGCGGCTACACCTTC.

The J gene is TRBJ2-1, the V gene TRBV24-1; possible D gene TRBD1, 6 bases. The V end lost 6 bases, the J end lost 0 bases, and 14 bases lay between the germline ends. Per the germline V gene, CDR1 is KGHDR and CDR2 is SFDVKD. The CDR3 runs 16 residues. This chain's CDR3 is CATSSTGGGSYNEQFF. The CDR3 DNA follows: TGTGCCACCAGTTCGACAGGTGGAGGCTCCTACAATGAGCAGTTCTTC.

V gene TRBV7-9 combines with J gene TRBJ1-4; 7 bases fit TRBD1. Per the germline V gene, CDR1 is SEHNR and CDR2 is FQNEAQ (reference sequence). The J segment lost 4 bases and the V segment lost 2 bases, leaving 7 bases of the junction unmatched. This CDR3 spans 16 amino acids. The CDR3 sequence is CASSLSGDSFNEKLFF. Here the CDR3 DNA reads TGTGCCAGCAGCTTATCTGGGGACAGTTTTAATGAAAAACTGTTTTTT.

CDR3 bases: TGTGCCAGCAGCTTGGATCTAGGGCAGGGATCGACTAGCGGGGAGCTGTTTTTT. Translated, it gives CASSLDLGQGSTSGELFF. This sequence joins TRBV5-4 and TRBJ2-2; perhaps TRBD2 as D (6 bases). Germline V CDR1 and CDR2: SGHNT, YYREEE (reference sequence). V dropped 0 bases and J dropped 7 bases, with 22 bases sitting between them. The CDR3 spans 18 residues.

This chain joins TRBV6-4 and TRBJ1-1; TRBD1 might be the D (5 bases). The CDR3 runs 14 residues. Germline values: CDR1 MRHNA, CDR2 SNTAGT. The ends were cut back, 3 bases at V and 5 bases at J, with 13 bases in the middle. This CDR3 reads CASSEWGGKTEAFF. The CDR3 DNA reads TGTGCCAGCAGTGAGTGGGGGGGAAAAACTGAAGCTTTCTTT.